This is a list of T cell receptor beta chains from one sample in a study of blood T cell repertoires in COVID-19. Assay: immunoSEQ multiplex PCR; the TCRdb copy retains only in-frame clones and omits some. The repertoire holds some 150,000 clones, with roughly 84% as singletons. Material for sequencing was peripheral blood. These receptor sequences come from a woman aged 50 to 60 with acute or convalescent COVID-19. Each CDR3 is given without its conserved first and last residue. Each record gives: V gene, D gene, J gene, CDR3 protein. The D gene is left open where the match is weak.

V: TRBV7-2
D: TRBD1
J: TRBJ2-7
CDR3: ASSIGTGGVSYEQY

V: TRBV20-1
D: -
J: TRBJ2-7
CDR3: SARSGHEQY

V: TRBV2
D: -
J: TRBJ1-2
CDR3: ASSERGGGYT

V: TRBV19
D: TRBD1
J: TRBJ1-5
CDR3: ASSMWTGGPSNQPQH

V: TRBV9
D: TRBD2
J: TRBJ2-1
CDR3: ASSGSGRDYNEQF

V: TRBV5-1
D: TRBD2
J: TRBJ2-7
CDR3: ASSFLAGGPDEQY

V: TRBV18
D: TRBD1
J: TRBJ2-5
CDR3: ASSFRDRDSLEETQY

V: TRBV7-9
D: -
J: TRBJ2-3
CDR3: ASILRGANTDTQY

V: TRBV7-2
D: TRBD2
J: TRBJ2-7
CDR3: ASSPGTSGSFTYEQY

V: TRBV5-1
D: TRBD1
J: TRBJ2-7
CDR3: ASSFQGAGYEQY

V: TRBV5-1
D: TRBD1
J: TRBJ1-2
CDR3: ASSVGQVINYGYT

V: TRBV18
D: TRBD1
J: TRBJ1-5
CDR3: ASSTGTGGVQPQH

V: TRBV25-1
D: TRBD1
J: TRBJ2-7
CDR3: ASSDPADRDYEQY

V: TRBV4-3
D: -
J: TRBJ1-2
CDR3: ASSPTENYGYT

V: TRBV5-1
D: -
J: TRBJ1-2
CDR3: ASSLVHSGSYGYT

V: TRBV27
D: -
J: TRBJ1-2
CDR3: ASSPDSRLGYT

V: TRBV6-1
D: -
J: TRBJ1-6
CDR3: ASSAIAPTGWLTPLH

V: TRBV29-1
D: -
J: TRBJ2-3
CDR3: SVEDRWHSTDTQY

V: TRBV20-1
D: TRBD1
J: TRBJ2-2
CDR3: SASRDRGRNPTGELF

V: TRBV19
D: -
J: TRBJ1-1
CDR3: ASSIGTRWKTEAF

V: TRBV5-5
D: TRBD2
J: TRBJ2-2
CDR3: ASSLVSSGRAGELF

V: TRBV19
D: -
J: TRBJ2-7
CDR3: ASSTRTGLDEQY

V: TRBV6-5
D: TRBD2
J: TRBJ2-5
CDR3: ASRVAGGRETQY

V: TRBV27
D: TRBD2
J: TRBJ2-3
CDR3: ASMGRGLAGGPTDTQY

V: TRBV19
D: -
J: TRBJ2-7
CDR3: ASSFVWEASYEQY

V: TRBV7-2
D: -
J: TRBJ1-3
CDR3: ASSLAAASGNTIY

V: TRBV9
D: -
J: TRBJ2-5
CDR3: ASSVGSGYGLAQY